This TCR beta chain was sequenced during a study of a mutant IDH1 vaccine in newly diagnosed glioma. Study as a whole: Those enrolled had earlier been treated with radiotherapy, temozolomide, or both, mostly both. Study results and limitations: With respect to changes in top peripheral T cell clonotypes, pseudoprogression seemed unrelated. Overall, more than 80% of patients had vaccine-induced immune responses.

The method was immunoSEQ multiplex PCR; TCRdb's version includes in-frame clones alone and lacks a portion of them. The data hold 75,000 to 100,000 clones, with roughly 89% observed a single time. In regard to this clone: No antigen is known for it.

The time point: baseline, week 1 (first vaccination visit). Documented treatment: pre-vaccination baseline after standard-of-care therapy. The germline CDR1 and CDR2 sequences are MNHEY and SMNVEV (reference sequence). V was cut by 6 bases and J by 7 bases, with 10 bases left in between. The CDR3 length is 11 residues. The chain carries TRBV27 and TRBJ2-7; TRBD2 is a possible D gene (7 bases). This sequence was found in a woman aged 50 to 60 with glioma. The specimen was PBMCs, collected from a glioma patient treated with radiotherapy, temozolomide or both. In DNA, the CDR3 is TGTGCCAGCAGCGGGGGGACAGAGCAGTACTTC. This codes for CASSGGTEQYF.